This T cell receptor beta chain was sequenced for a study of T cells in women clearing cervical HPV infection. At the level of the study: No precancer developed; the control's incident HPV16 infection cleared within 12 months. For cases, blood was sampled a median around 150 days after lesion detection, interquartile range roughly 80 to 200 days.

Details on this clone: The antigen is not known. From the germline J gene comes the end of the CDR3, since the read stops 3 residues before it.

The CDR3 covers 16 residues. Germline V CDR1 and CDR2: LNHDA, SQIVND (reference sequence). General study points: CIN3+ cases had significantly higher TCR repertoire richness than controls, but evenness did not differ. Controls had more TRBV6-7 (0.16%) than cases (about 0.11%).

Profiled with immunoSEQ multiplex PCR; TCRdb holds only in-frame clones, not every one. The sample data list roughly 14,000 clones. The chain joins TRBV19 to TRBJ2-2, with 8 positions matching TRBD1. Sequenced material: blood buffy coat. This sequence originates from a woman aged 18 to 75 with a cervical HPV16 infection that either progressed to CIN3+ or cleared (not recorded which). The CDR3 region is CASSVQRTGRREKLFF. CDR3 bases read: TGTGCCAGTAGTGTTCAGAGGACAGGGCGTCGCGAAAAG.